The clone carrying this T cell receptor (beta chain) was counted once. Germline CDR1 and CDR2: SQVTM and ANQGSEA. The CDR3 length is 15 residues. V lost 8 bases and J 8 bases, leaving 24 bases between the germline ends. Primers used in a second PCR of about 7 to 12 cycles were a sample-barcoded 5' primer and a J-beta primer mix. All cDNA molecules were each tagged by a template-switch adaptor with 12 random nucleotides. TCRdb re-called the 5' RACE reads with MiXCR, one entry per CDR3 protein. The table has hundreds of thousands of distinct CDR3 sequences, less than 30% seen once. This record comes from a study of blood T cells in healthy people across ages.

Sequenced input: blood. This TCR was recovered from an older woman in good health. The chain uses TRBV29-1 and TRBJ2-2, with D perhaps TRBD2 (5 bases). Here the CDR3 DNA reads TGCAGCACCTCGTGGGCTAGCTCGGGGAGAGGGGAGCTGTTTTTT. Translated: CSTSWASSGRGELFF.